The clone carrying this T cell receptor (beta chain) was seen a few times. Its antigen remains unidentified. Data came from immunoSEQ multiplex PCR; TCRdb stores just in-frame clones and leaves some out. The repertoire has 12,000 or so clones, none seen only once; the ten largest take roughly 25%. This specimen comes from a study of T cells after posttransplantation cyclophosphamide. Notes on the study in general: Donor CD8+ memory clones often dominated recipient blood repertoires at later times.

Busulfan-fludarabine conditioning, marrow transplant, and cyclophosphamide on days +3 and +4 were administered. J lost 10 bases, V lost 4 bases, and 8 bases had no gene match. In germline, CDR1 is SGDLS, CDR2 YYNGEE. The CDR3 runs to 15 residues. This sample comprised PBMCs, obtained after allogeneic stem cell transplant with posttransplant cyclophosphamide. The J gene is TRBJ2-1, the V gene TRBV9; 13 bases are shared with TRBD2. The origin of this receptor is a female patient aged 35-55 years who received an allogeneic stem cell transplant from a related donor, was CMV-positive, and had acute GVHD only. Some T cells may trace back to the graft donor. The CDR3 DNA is TGTGCCAGCAGCCGTACTAGCGGGGGGGCCGGCGAGCAGTTCTTC. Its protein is CASSRTSGGAGEQFF.